Following are 31 T cell receptor beta chains from one sample sequenced in a study of T-cell memory formation after mild COVID-19. MiXCR, run by TCRdb on the 5' RACE reads, gives a single entry per CDR3 protein. The sample shows around 530,000 distinct CDR3 sequences, less than 25% of them seen only once. The sequencing input was PBMCs or a T cell subset sorted from them (not recorded which). Source of these receptors: an adult woman who had mild COVID-19 (a few samples of this study predate the infection). Cell type and time point are not known.

The chain has TRBV30 and TRBJ1-5; D unresolved. Germline V gives CDR1 GTSNPN, CDR2 SVGIG (reference sequence). Deletions cut 1 base from V and 4 bases from J, with 5 bases between. This CDR3 spans 12 amino acids. CDR3 in DNA: TGTGCCTGGAGTGAGGTTAATCAGCCCCAGCATTTT. It yields the protein CAWSEVNQPQHF. Full variable domain (outside the CDR3, taken from reference TRBV30 and TRBJ1-5): SQTIHQWPATLVQPVGSPLSLECTVEGTSNPNLYWYRQAAGRGLQLLFYSVGIGQISSEVPQNLSASRPQDRQFILSSKKLLLSDSGFYLCAWSEVNQPQHFGDGTRLSIL.

The CDR3 sequence is CASVGGTLEQYF. The DNA for the CDR3 is TGTGCCAGCGTTGGGGGAACCCTAGAGCAGTACTTC. The V call is TRBV7-8, the J call TRBJ2-7; D may match TRBD1 or TRBD2 (5 bases each). From germline, CDR1 is SGHVS and CDR2 FQNEAQ. V lost 8 bases and J lost 7, with 15 bases in between. This CDR3 region has 12 residues.

This clonotype was counted between two and nine times. The chain employs TRBV4-1 and TRBJ2-3; no reliable D call. Trimming removed 3 bases at V and 2 bases at J, with 9 bases between. Germline V gene lookup returns CDR1 MGHRA and CDR2 YSYEKL. This CDR3 contains 14 residues. This CDR3 reads CASSQALFTDTQYF. CDR3 DNA sequence: TGCGCCAGCAGCCAGGCCCTTTTCACAGATACGCAGTATTTT.

This clonotype was seen once. The chain joins TRBV3-1 to TRBJ2-7; D could derive from TRBD1 or TRBD2 (5 bases each). The CDR3 covers 15 residues. The V gene's germline CDR1 is LGHDT and CDR2 YNNKEL (reference sequence). V lost 2 bases, J lost 5 bases, and 16 bases lay in between. This chain's CDR3 is CASSQTAGRGHEQYF. The CDR3 bases are TGTGCCAGCAGCCAAACGGCCGGCCGGGGCCACGAGCAGTACTTC.

This clonotype appeared a few times. The chain links TRBV24-1 to TRBJ2-5, with TRBD1 matching 8 bases. Germline V gives CDR1 KGHDR, CDR2 SFDVKD. After removal of 4 bases from V and 5 bases from J, the junction contained 11 bases not matched to a gene. The length of the CDR3 is 16 residues. CDR3 bases: TGTGCCACCAGTGAGACTGGACAGGGCTTTCGGGAGACCCAGTACTTC. It translates to CATSETGQGFRETQYF.

This chain uses TRBV20-1 with TRBJ2-1; 12 bases agree with TRBD2. CDR1 and CDR2 (germline): DFQATT, SNEGSKA (reference sequence). V gave up 0 bases and J gave up 9 bases; unmatched junction bases: 6. This CDR3 comprises 15 residues. Written as DNA, the CDR3 is TGCAGTGCTAGAGATCTAGCGGGAGGGAAACCTGAGCAGTTCTTC. It translates to CSARDLAGGKPEQFF.

The chain is built from TRBV7-6 and TRBJ2-1, with D perhaps TRBD2 (6 bases). CDR3 size: 15 residues. Germline lookup yields CDR1 SGHVS and CDR2 FNYEAQ. Trimming took 3 bases from V and 4 from J, leaving 13 bases between them. CDR3 residues: CASSFGVRGYNEQFF. CDR3 nucleotides: TGTGCCAGCAGCTTTGGGGTGCGGGGTTACAATGAGCAGTTCTTC.

This clonotype has a handful of counts. The chain joins TRBV7-2 to TRBJ2-1; the match to TRBD2 covers 7 bases. Trimming took 1 base from V and 7 from J; bases not matched to a gene: 10. This CDR3 contains 16 residues. The V gene's germline CDR1 is SGHTA and CDR2 FQGNSA. The CDR3 loop is CASSLDRGGRGNEQFF. The CDR3 nucleotides are TGTGCCAGCAGCTTAGATCGGGGAGGGCGTGGGAATGAGCAGTTCTTC. Full variable domain (missing parts from reference TRBV7-2 and TRBJ2-1): GAGVSQSPSNKVTEKGKDVELRCDPISGHTALYWYRQSLGQGLEFLIYFQGNSAPDKSGLPSDRFSAERTGGSVSTLTIQRTQQEDSAVYLCASSLDRGGRGNEQFFGPGTRLTVL.

This chain connects TRBV20-1 to TRBJ1-3; unclear D gene. CDR1 and CDR2 (germline): DFQATT, SNEGSKA (reference sequence). This CDR3 has 13 amino acids. The germline V and J ends were trimmed by 0 bases and 4 bases, with 7 bases remaining between them. The CDR3 region is CSARDLQGNTIYF. As DNA, the CDR3 is TGCAGTGCTAGAGATTTACAGGGAAACACCATATATTTT.

V is TRBV19 and J is TRBJ1-1, with 9 positions matching TRBD1. This CDR3 has 12 amino acids. The V and J ends lost 9 bases and 6 bases, in that order; junction bases with no gene match: 5. CDR1 and CDR2 from the germline V gene are LNHDA and SQIVND (reference sequence). The CDR3: CASATGGSEAFF. CDR3 coding DNA: TGTGCCAGCGCGACAGGGGGGTCTGAAGCTTTCTTT.

The chain has TRBV24-1 and TRBJ2-3, with 8 bases aligning to TRBD2. J gave up 1 base and V 4 bases, and 3 bases lay outside the gene matches. Germline loops: CDR1 KGHDR, CDR2 SFDVKD. This CDR3 comprises 15 residues. In DNA, the CDR3 is TGTGCCACCAGTGAGACGGGAGGGGGCACAGATACGCAGTATTTT. Amino acid sequence: CATSETGGGTDTQYF.

This clonotype was picked up a small number of times. The J gene is TRBJ1-2, the V gene TRBV25-1; D ambiguous. V was shortened by 3 bases and J by 8 bases, with 13 bases between the two germline ends. The CDR3 consists of 13 residues. Germline lookup yields CDR1 MGHDK and CDR2 SYGVNS. CDR3 loop: CASSEWPMGGYTF. In DNA, the CDR3 is TGTGCCAGCAGTGAGTGGCCCATGGGGGGCTACACCTTC.

This clonotype was observed a handful of times. This chain connects TRBV4-2 to TRBJ2-7, with TRBD2 identical over 9 bases. This CDR3 has 15 residues. CDR1 LGHNA and CDR2 YNFKEQ come from the germline V gene. The junction had 4 bases not matched to a gene; V was cut back by 2 bases and J by 2 bases. This CDR3 is CASSQSGTSPYEQYF. The CDR3 DNA reads TGTGCCAGCAGCCAATCCGGGACTAGCCCCTACGAGCAGTACTTC.

At least ten counts were recorded for this clonotype. The V call is TRBV6-5, the J call TRBJ2-4; D ambiguous. The germline V gene has CDR1 MNHEY and CDR2 SVGAGI. There are 13 residues in the CDR3. Trimming pared 4 bases from V and 6 bases from J, leaving 10 bases between. This chain's CDR3 is CASSSGPGNIQYF. Written as DNA, the CDR3 is TGTGCCAGCAGTTCCGGCCCAGGAAACATTCAGTACTTC.

There are many counts of this clonotype. The chain joins TRBV7-9 to TRBJ2-3, with a possible D match to TRBD2 (5 bases). This CDR3 spans 16 amino acids. The V end was cut by 5 bases, the J end by 0 bases, with 15 bases between. CDR1 is SEHNR, CDR2 FQNEAQ, per germline (reference sequence). The CDR3 spells CASSPGDYSSTDTQYF. CDR3 sequence (DNA): TGTGCCAGCAGCCCAGGAGACTACTCTAGCACAGATACGCAGTATTTT.

CDR3 amino acids: CASSGGTENYGYTF. The CDR3 DNA sequence: TGTGCCAGCAGTGGAGGGACAGAGAACTATGGCTACACCTTC. The chain carries TRBV27 and TRBJ1-2, with TRBD1 matching over 7 bases. With 5 bases clipped from V and 2 bases from J, the junction kept 5 bases outside the gene matches. CDR3 size: 14 residues. Per germline, CDR1 MNHEY and CDR2 SMNVEV (reference sequence).

V and J are TRBV7-9 and TRBJ2-5; TRBD2 agrees at 10 bases. Looked up from germline, CDR1 is SEHNR and CDR2 is FQNEAQ (reference sequence). CDR3 length: 16 residues. The V gene end was trimmed by 3 bases and the J gene end by 4 bases; junction bases not matched to a gene: 8. CDR3 coding DNA: TGTGCCAGCAGCTTTGGATCTAGCGGGGGATTAGAGACCCAGTACTTC. Encoded protein: CASSFGSSGGLETQYF. Using reference TRBV7-9 and TRBJ2-5 for the parts outside the CDR3, the full variable domain is DTGVSQNPRHKITKRGQNVTFRCDPISEHNRLYWYRQTLGQGPEFLTYFQNEAQLEKSRLLSDRFSAERPKGSFSTLEIQRTEQGDSAMYLCASSFGSSGGLETQYFGPGTRLLVL.

V and J are TRBV5-6 and TRBJ1-1; D unclear. V was clipped by 5 bases and J by 4 bases, with 18 bases between them. This CDR3 is 15 amino acids long. The germline V gene has CDR1 SGHDT and CDR2 YYEEEE. DNA for the CDR3: TGTGCCAGCAGAAGTGGCTGGATTCTGAGCACTGAAGCTTTCTTT. Translated: CASRSGWILSTEAFF.

This clonotype turned up a few times. V and J are TRBV7-2 and TRBJ2-1, with D perhaps TRBD2 (6 bases). Per the germline V gene, CDR1 is SGHTA and CDR2 is FQGNSA. The CDR3 runs to 16 residues. Trimming removed 1 base at V and 4 bases at J, with 14 bases between. Here the CDR3 DNA reads TGTGCCAGCAGCTTAGTAGCGGCCAGCCCTTACAATGAGCAGTTCTTC. It yields the protein CASSLVAASPYNEQFF.

This clonotype was observed a handful of times. The V gene is TRBV12-3 or TRBV12-4, the J gene TRBJ2-2; 9 bases are a match to TRBD2. The CDR3 sequence is 16 residues long. With V trimmed by 4 bases and J by 1 base, 4 bases remained unmatched. CDR3 bases: TGTGCCAGCAGTTACCATAGCGGGGGGAACACCGGGGAGCTGTTTTTT. Residues: CASSYHSGGNTGELFF.

This clonotype was counted only a few times. The V and J genes are TRBV7-2 and TRBJ1-1; D is unresolved. The germline CDR1 and CDR2 sequences are SGHTA and FQGNSA. This CDR3 has 12 residues. V gave up 1 base and J gave up 8 bases, with 8 bases separating them. Written as DNA, the CDR3 is TGTGCCAGCAGCTTAGTCGTCGGCGAAGCTTTCTTT. This sequence encodes CASSLVVGEAFF.

This clonotype was detected only a few times. This chain joins TRBV7-9 and TRBJ2-2, with no clear D. CDR1 and CDR2 from the germline V gene are SEHNR and FQNEAQ (reference sequence). The CDR3 is 13 amino acids. Trimming took 5 bases from V and 6 from J, leaving 10 bases between them. The CDR3 reads CASSRSKSGELFF. CDR3 sequence (DNA): TGTGCCAGCAGCCGCAGTAAATCCGGGGAGCTGTTTTTT.

J is TRBJ1-2 and V is TRBV24-1, with 7 nucleotides matching TRBD1. The junction had 5 bases not matched to a gene; V was cut back by 3 bases and J by 2 bases. Germline V gene data show CDR1 as KGHDR and CDR2 as SFDVKD. The CDR3 length is 15 residues. CDR3 region: CATSDTGQANYGYTF. DNA for the CDR3: TGTGCCACCAGTGATACCGGACAGGCGAACTATGGCTACACCTTC.

This clonotype was seen more than once but under ten times. J is TRBJ1-4 and V is TRBV29-1; TRBD1 agrees at 8 bases. V trimming: 4 bases; J trimming: 7 bases; junction bases outside the gene matches: 2. The length of the CDR3 is 12 residues. Germline V gene lookup returns CDR1 SQVTM and CDR2 ANQGSEA. The CDR3 DNA sequence: TGCAGCGTTGGGACAGGGCGTGAAAAACTGTTTTTT. Its protein product is CSVGTGREKLFF.

This clonotype was counted only a few times. This CDR3 reads CASSLVSTGGAAQYF. In DNA form, the CDR3 reads TGTGCCAGCAGTTTAGTTTCTACGGGGGGCGCGGCCCAGTACTTC. The rearrangement uses TRBV12-3 or TRBV12-4 and TRBJ2-5, with D possibly TRBD2 on 7 matching bases. The V end lost 1 base, the J end lost 9 bases, and 18 bases lay between the germline ends. There are 15 residues in the CDR3.

The gene calls are TRBV7-2 and TRBJ1-3; D ambiguous. The CDR3 is made up of 13 amino acids. The V end lost 6 bases, the J end lost 6 bases, and 12 bases lay between the germline ends. From germline, CDR1 is SGHTA and CDR2 FQGNSA. The CDR3 DNA is TGTGCCAGCAGTTTTGCCCACGAAAACACCATATATTTT. This translates into CASSFAHENTIYF.

This chain links TRBV7-9 with TRBJ2-2; 7 bases fit TRBD1. Germline lookup yields CDR1 SEHNR and CDR2 FQNEAQ (reference sequence). The CDR3 runs 15 residues. The ends lost 5 bases at V and 4 bases at J; junction bases unmatched: 7. The CDR3 region is CASSTGQAVTGELFF. CDR3 DNA sequence: TGTGCCAGCAGCACCGGACAGGCCGTCACCGGGGAGCTGTTTTTT.

The rearrangement uses TRBV5-6 and TRBJ1-2, with D possibly matching TRBD1 (5 bases). This CDR3 is built from 13 residues. V was shortened by 4 bases and J by 3 bases, with 10 bases between the two germline ends. Germline-derived CDR1 and CDR2 are SGHDT and YYEEEE. CDR3 nucleotides: TGTGCCAGCAGCCTAGACAGTTACTATGGCTACACCTTC. It specifies CASSLDSYYGYTF.

V and J are TRBV7-2 and TRBJ2-1, with unresolved D. The CDR3 covers 14 residues. Trimming took off 1 base at V and 11 bases at J, with 15 bases between the two ends. Germline CDR1 is SGHTA and CDR2 is FQGNSA. This CDR3 is CASSLGTQQEKQFF. CDR3 bases: TGTGCCAGCAGCTTAGGTACCCAGCAAGAAAAGCAGTTCTTC.

The V call is TRBV6-5, the J call TRBJ1-5; D may be TRBD1 (5 bases). The CDR3 totals 15 residues. V dropped 5 bases and J dropped 0 bases, with 11 bases sitting between them. Germline V gene data show CDR1 as MNHEY and CDR2 as SVGAGI. In DNA, the CDR3 is TGTGCCAGCAGTGTGACAGAGAATAGCAATCAGCCCCAGCATTTT. It yields the protein CASSVTENSNQPQHF.

This chain links TRBV4-3 with TRBJ2-1; D remains unclear. The CDR3 is made up of 15 amino acids. Germline lookup yields CDR1 LGHNA and CDR2 YSLEER. Trimming removed 2 bases at V and 6 bases at J, with 14 bases between. The CDR3 region is CASSQYAGPGNEQFF. CDR3 DNA: TGCGCCAGCAGCCAATACGCCGGACCGGGCAATGAGCAGTTCTTC.